The clone carrying this TCR beta chain was seen once. Its specificity is unknown. PCR used 60 Vbeta primers and 13 Jbeta primers. Clones were read by immunoSEQ multiplex PCR, and TCRdb kept only the in-frame ones, dropping some. The table shows some 130,000 clones, with about 80% occurring only once. The sample is drawn from a study of cytomegalovirus exposure and HLA in healthy donors. The CDR3 consists of 16 residues. With V trimmed by 5 bases and J by 1 base, 10 bases remained unmatched. From germline, CDR1 is MDHEN and CDR2 SYDVKM. Study conclusions and caveats: Earlier results showed most TCR beta V segments being productive about 90% or about 30% of the time. Later analysis showed most CMV-associated TCR beta chains appearing HLA-restricted. It was reported that TCR beta sequences correctly inferred the HLA-A and HLA-B alleles for most subjects.

The TCR was taken from a man between 35 and 55 years old in good health and CMV-seropositive. The J gene is TRBJ1-1, the V gene TRBV28; 7 nucleotides line up with TRBD1. Sequencing input: PBMCs. CDR3 region: CASSPHPGGGNTEAFF. CDR3 DNA: TGTGCCAGCAGTCCCCACCCAGGGGGAGGGAACACTGAAGCTTTCTTT. The whole variable domain, remainder taken from reference TRBV28 and TRBJ1-1, is DVKVTQSSRYLVKRTGEKVFLECVQDMDHENMFWYRQDPGLGLRLIYFSYDVKMKEKGDIPEGYSVSREKKERFSLILESASTNQTSMYLCASSPHPGGGNTEAFFGQGTRLTVV.